The clone carrying this TCR beta chain was seen a handful of times. What it binds is not known. Germline trimming cut 5 bases from V and 1 base from J; bases unmatched to any gene: 4. Germline V CDR1 and CDR2: SGHVS, FQNEAQ. The CDR3 consists of 14 residues. MiXCR, run by TCRdb on the 5' RACE reads, gives a single entry per CDR3 protein. Among some 260,000 distinct CDR3 sequences listed, 16% were seen once. The entry originates in a study of T-cell memory formation after mild COVID-19. Whole-study findings and limits: Contracting CD4+ clones lay largely in CM and EM, with CD8+ ones residing in EMRA.

The TCR sequence derives from a man younger than 30 who had mild COVID-19 (a few samples of this study predate the infection). Cell type and time point are not known. The V and J genes are TRBV7-8 and TRBJ1-1; 7 bases match TRBD1. The sample taken for sequencing was PBMCs or a T cell subset sorted from them (not recorded which). The CDR3 DNA is TGTGCCAGCAGCCAGGGACAGCAGAACACTGAAGCTTTCTTT. Its translation: CASSQGQQNTEAFF.